Each of the 32 T cell receptor beta chains below was sequenced from the same sample in a study of cytomegalovirus exposure and HLA in healthy donors. Measured with immunoSEQ multiplex PCR; TCRdb has only the in-frame clones, and not every one. This sample has roughly 200,000 clones, with about 80% found just once. Sample: PBMCs. The receptors here all came from a woman in her late teens or twenties in good health and CMV-seropositive.

The CDR3, as DNA: TGTGCCAGCAGCTTAGCAACTGGGGGCTGGACTGAAGCTTTCTTT. Translated, it gives CASSLATGGWTEAFF. The J gene is TRBJ1-1, the V gene TRBV7-2, with D possibly matching TRBD1 (6 bases). The CDR3 length is 15 residues. Germline V gives CDR1 SGHTA, CDR2 FQGNSA. The V and J ends lost 0 bases and 5 bases respectively, with 13 bases between them.

This sequence joins TRBV7-6 and TRBJ2-3; 8 bases line up with TRBD2. The CDR3 has 18 residues. J was trimmed by 2 bases and V by 5 bases; bases with no gene match: 15. Germline V gene sequence: CDR1 SGHVS, CDR2 FNYEAQ. The CDR3 DNA follows: TGTGCCAGCAGCGCAAGACGGCAGCTAGCGGGTTACACAGATACGCAGTATTTT. It is translated as CASSARRQLAGYTDTQYF.

The chain joins TRBV5-6 to TRBJ1-1; weak D call: TRBD1 (6 bases). Germline V gene data show CDR1 as SGHDT and CDR2 as YYEEEE. Trimming took off 1 base at V and 6 bases at J, with 22 bases between the two ends. This CDR3 spans 17 amino acids. The CDR3 is CASSLLGDLHRVPEAFF. CDR3 coding DNA: TGTGCCAGCAGCTTGTTAGGGGACCTACACAGGGTCCCTGAAGCTTTCTTT.

CDR3: CASSQDVGASSYNSPLHF. The CDR3 DNA is TGCGCCAGCAGCCAAGATGTTGGGGCGAGCTCCTATAATTCACCCCTCCACTTT. The chain combines TRBV4-1 with TRBJ1-6; D is possibly TRBD1 (5 bases). The CDR3 covers 18 residues. Trimming removed 0 bases at V and 0 bases at J, with 12 bases between. Germline V CDR1 and CDR2: MGHRA, YSYEKL.

The rearrangement links TRBV25-1 to TRBJ1-6; maybe TRBD1 (5 bases). This CDR3 region has 15 residues. Per the germline V gene, CDR1 is MGHDK and CDR2 is SYGVNS. V was clipped by 3 bases and J by 2 bases, with 8 bases between them. The CDR3 reads CASSEAGTYNSPLHF. CDR3 DNA sequence: TGTGCCAGCAGTGAGGCAGGGACCTATAATTCACCCCTCCACTTT.

This chain uses TRBV2 with TRBJ2-2, with TRBD2 as a possible D gene (7 bases). CDR3 size: 17 residues. Germline assignment: CDR1 SNHLY and CDR2 FYNNEI. V lost 7 bases and J 5 bases, leaving 23 bases between the germline ends. The CDR3: CASKTEGGARRTGELFF. CDR3 nucleotides: TGTGCCAGCAAGACGGAGGGGGGGGCGCGTAGGACCGGGGAGCTGTTTTTT.

This clone has more than one count but fewer than ten. The rearrangement links TRBV27 to TRBJ1-6; D is perhaps TRBD1 (5 bases). Germline CDR1 and CDR2: MNHEY and SMNVEV (reference sequence). The V and J ends lost 7 bases and 5 bases respectively, with 15 bases between them. The length of the CDR3 is 15 residues. The CDR3 sequence: CASKYPGSDNSPLHF. The CDR3 DNA reads TGTGCCAGCAAGTATCCAGGGTCAGATAATTCACCCCTCCACTTT.

V gene TRBV5-6 combines with J gene TRBJ1-4, with TRBD1 matching 8 bases. V shed 4 bases and J 7 bases; nucleotides not matched to a gene: 9. Germline V gives CDR1 SGHDT, CDR2 YYEEEE. This CDR3 contains 15 residues. CDR3 nucleotides: TGTGCCAGCAGCAAACCGGGACAGGAGCGTGAAAAACTGTTTTTT. Protein product: CASSKPGQEREKLFF.

This clone was seen a single time. This chain links TRBV12-5 with TRBJ2-3; 8 positions match TRBD2. Germline V CDR1 and CDR2: LGHNT, FRNRAP. The ends lost 0 bases at V and 4 bases at J; junction bases unmatched: 6. The CDR3 runs 16 residues. CDR3 protein: CASGLVAGGVADTQYF. CDR3 sequence (DNA): TGTGCTAGTGGTTTGGTGGCGGGGGGAGTAGCAGATACGCAGTATTTT.

This clone was seen ten or more times. The chain uses TRBV11-2 and TRBJ2-7; 11 nucleotides line up with TRBD1. The CDR3 is 16 residues long. CDR1 and CDR2 (germline): SGHAT, FQNNGV. V lost 0 bases, J lost 10 bases, and 11 bases stayed unmatched. The CDR3 bases are TGTGCCAGCAGCTTAGAGGGCGGACAGGGGGCGTCCGATCAGTACTTC. It specifies CASSLEGGQGASDQYF.

The chain combines TRBV2 with TRBJ2-7; 12 nucleotides match TRBD2. Looked up from germline, CDR1 is SNHLY and CDR2 is FYNNEI. V shed 4 bases and J 0 bases; nucleotides not matched to a gene: 7. This CDR3 contains 17 residues. CDR3 region: CASSVGRTSGISYEQYF. The CDR3 bases are TGTGCCAGCAGTGTCGGTAGGACTAGCGGGATCTCCTACGAGCAGTACTTC.

This chain uses TRBV27 with TRBJ2-5; perhaps TRBD1 as D (5 bases). Per the germline V gene, CDR1 is MNHEY and CDR2 is SMNVEV (reference sequence). Trimming took off 2 bases at V and 2 bases at J, with 12 bases between the two ends. CDR3 length: 15 amino acids. The CDR3 loop reads CASSLVAGIQETQYF. The CDR3 bases are TGTGCCAGCAGTTTAGTAGCAGGGATACAAGAGACCCAGTACTTC.

The chain links TRBV18 to TRBJ1-6, with 7 positions matching TRBD1. V was clipped by 4 bases and J by 10 bases; unmatched bases: 10. Germline CDR1 reads KGHSH; CDR2 reads LQKENI. This CDR3 contains 15 residues. DNA for the CDR3: TGTGCCAGCTCACAGGGGAGACAGGGAAGATCACCCCTCCACTTT. Translating gives CASSQGRQGRSPLHF.

This chain joins TRBV6-1 and TRBJ1-4, with D hard to call. Trimming stripped 7 bases from V and 0 bases from J, with 12 bases between. From germline, CDR1 is MNHNS and CDR2 SASEGT. The CDR3 runs 15 residues. CDR3 sequence (DNA): TGTGCCAGCAAGCGCTCCCCAGCAACTAATGAAAAACTGTTTTTT. Its protein product is CASKRSPATNEKLFF.

This clone appeared a single time. The gene calls are TRBV5-1 and TRBJ1-2; D gene unclear. CDR3 size: 16 residues. V shed 0 bases and J shed 4 bases, with 16 bases lying between them. CDR1 is SGHRS and CDR2 is YFSETQ in the germline V gene. The CDR3 reads CASSLASGNLGYGYTF. The DNA of the CDR3 is TGCGCCAGCAGCTTGGCCTCCGGGAATCTCGGCTATGGCTACACCTTC.

This chain connects TRBV27 to TRBJ1-1; TRBD1 might be the D (5 bases). The V gene's germline CDR1 is MNHEY and CDR2 SMNVEV (reference sequence). The CDR3 covers 14 residues. V lost 5 bases and J lost 3, with 13 bases in between. The CDR3 loop reads CASSPGSRDTEAFF. DNA for the CDR3: TGTGCCAGCAGTCCAGGGTCTCGGGACACTGAAGCTTTCTTT.

The V call is TRBV9, the J call TRBJ1-6; D gene ambiguous. Trimming shortened V by 0 bases and J by 4 bases, and 8 bases separated the two germline ends. Germline V gene data show CDR1 as SGDLS and CDR2 as YYNGEE. This CDR3 has 15 residues. The CDR3 DNA follows: TGTGCCAGCAGCGTAGATCTGGAGTATAATTCACCCCTCCACTTT. This codes for CASSVDLEYNSPLHF.

This clone showed up just once. The chain has TRBV19 and TRBJ1-4, with 9 bases matching TRBD1. The germline gives CDR1 LNHDA, CDR2 SQIVND (reference sequence). The CDR3 is made up of 14 amino acids. Germline trimming cut 5 bases from V and 5 bases from J; bases unmatched to any gene: 3. The CDR3 DNA is TGTGCCAGTAGTCGACAGGGGGTAAATGAAAAACTGTTTTTT. The encoded protein is CASSRQGVNEKLFF.

The chain uses TRBV2 and TRBJ1-4, with TRBD1 as a possible D gene (6 bases). Trimming shortened V by 4 bases and J by 6 bases, and 9 bases separated the two germline ends. This CDR3 spans 13 amino acids. Germline V gene data show CDR1 as SNHLY and CDR2 as FYNNEI. CDR3 protein: CASSAQGYEKLFF. CDR3 DNA: TGTGCCAGCAGTGCACAGGGATATGAAAAACTGTTTTTT.

The rearrangement links TRBV19 to TRBJ2-1, with TRBD2 identical over 12 bases. J gave up 4 bases and V 2 bases, and 3 bases lay outside the gene matches. Germline CDR1 reads LNHDA; CDR2 reads SQIVND (reference sequence). The CDR3 runs to 16 residues. Here the CDR3 reads CASSIRLAGGYNEQFF. Here the CDR3 DNA reads TGTGCCAGTAGTATACGCCTAGCGGGGGGGTACAATGAGCAGTTCTTC.

The genes are TRBV10-3 and TRBJ2-2; 7 positions match TRBD1. Germline V gene sequence: CDR1 ENHRY, CDR2 SYGVKD. With V trimmed by 7 bases and J by 5 bases, 7 bases remained unmatched. The CDR3 has 14 residues. Here the CDR3 reads CAIMGQIGTGELFF. CDR3 DNA sequence: TGTGCCATCATGGGACAGATCGGGACCGGGGAGCTGTTTTTT.

The rearrangement joins TRBV27 to TRBJ1-6, with 7 bases fitting TRBD1. V trimming: 2 bases; J trimming: 9 bases; junction bases outside the gene matches: 7. Germline-derived CDR1 and CDR2 are MNHEY and SMNVEV (reference sequence). This CDR3 is 15 amino acids long. This CDR3 is CASSLGQEGLSPLHF. For the CDR3, the DNA is TGTGCCAGCAGTTTAGGACAGGAAGGACTTTCACCCCTCCACTTT.

The J gene is TRBJ1-4, the V gene TRBV27, with 9 bases identical to TRBD1. Per the germline V gene, CDR1 is MNHEY and CDR2 is SMNVEV (reference sequence). With V trimmed by 6 bases and J by 3 bases, 14 bases remained unmatched. This CDR3 has 18 amino acids. The CDR3 sequence is CASSTSTGGTGANEKLFF. As DNA, the CDR3 is TGTGCCAGCAGCACATCGACAGGGGGGACCGGGGCTAATGAAAAACTGTTTTTT.

The table lists this clone with a few counts. V gene TRBV2 combines with J gene TRBJ2-1; maybe TRBD1 (6 bases). V lost 4 bases and J 3 bases, leaving 13 bases between the germline ends. This CDR3 is 15 amino acids long. Germline CDR1 SNHLY, CDR2 FYNNEI. CDR3 nucleotide sequence: TGTGCCAGCAGTGGAGGGGGTGGCGGCTACAATGAGCAGTTCTTC. This encodes CASSGGGGGYNEQFF.

This clone has more than one count but fewer than ten. J is TRBJ1-2 and V is TRBV20-1; D uncertain. The length of the CDR3 is 11 residues. V dropped 7 bases and J dropped 7 bases, with 13 bases sitting between them. Germline CDR1 is DFQATT and CDR2 is SNEGSKA (reference sequence). This CDR3 is CSGYLSSGYTF. Written as DNA, the CDR3 is TGCAGTGGGTATCTGTCGAGTGGCTACACCTTC.

J is TRBJ2-1 and V is TRBV4-1; D possibly corresponds to TRBD1 (6 bases). Per germline, CDR1 MGHRA and CDR2 YSYEKL. This CDR3 region has 16 residues. V was clipped by 1 base and J by 0 bases, with 10 bases between them. In nucleotides, the CDR3 is TGCGCCAGCAGCCAAGTCAGGGGAAGCTCCTACAATGAGCAGTTCTTC. It codes for CASSQVRGSSYNEQFF.

This clone was counted a few times. The chain couples TRBV2 to TRBJ1-2, with 7 bases matching TRBD1. The V segment lost 2 bases and the J segment 7 bases; nucleotides outside the gene matches: 7. This CDR3 comprises 14 residues. Per the germline V gene, CDR1 is SNHLY and CDR2 is FYNNEI. CDR3 in amino acids: CASSESAGGIGYTF. The CDR3 region has the DNA TGTGCCAGCAGTGAATCCGCAGGGGGTATTGGCTACACCTTC.

A few counts support this clone. The CDR3 spells CASSYPSGGIYEQYF. The CDR3 coding sequence is TGTGCCAGCAGTTACCCTAGCGGGGGCATCTACGAGCAGTACTTC. V gene TRBV6-5 combines with J gene TRBJ2-7; TRBD2 agrees at 10 bases. Germline V gene sequence: CDR1 MNHEY, CDR2 SVGAGI. J gave up 3 bases and V 2 bases, and 4 bases lay outside the gene matches. The CDR3 is 15 residues long.

The chain combines TRBV6-6 with TRBJ1-3; no clear D. V dropped 6 bases and J dropped 9 bases, with 9 bases sitting between them. CDR3 length equals 11 residues. Germline assignment: CDR1 MNHNY and CDR2 SVGAGI (reference sequence). CDR3 protein: CASSLGGTIYF. CDR3 nucleotide sequence: TGTGCCAGCAGCCTTGGAGGCACCATATATTTT.

In regard to this clone: Other DNA variants within this sample encode the same CDR3. V is TRBV6-5 and J is TRBJ2-5; 10 nucleotides line up with TRBD2. Trimming at V came to 1 base and at J to 4 bases, leaving 3 bases not matched to a gene. The CDR3 totals 15 residues. Germline V gene sequence: CDR1 MNHEY, CDR2 SVGAGI. CDR3 sequence: CASSYLAGGRETQYF. The CDR3 bases are TGTGCCAGCAGTTACTTAGCGGGGGGTCGAGAGACCCAGTACTTC.

The chain recombines TRBV2 with TRBJ2-1; the match to TRBD1 covers 7 bases. CDR1 SNHLY and CDR2 FYNNEI come from the germline V gene. The CDR3 has 15 residues. The V and J ends lost 8 bases and 0 bases, in that order; junction bases with no gene match: 7. The CDR3 reads CASPQTGPSYNEQFF. The CDR3 bases are TGTGCCAGCCCCCAGACAGGGCCCTCCTACAATGAGCAGTTCTTC.

J is TRBJ2-1 and V is TRBV9; 8 bases fit TRBD1. V shed 3 bases, J shed 4 bases, and the junction held 6 bases outside the gene matches. The CDR3 has 15 residues. Germline values: CDR1 SGDLS, CDR2 YYNGEE. The CDR3 DNA reads as TGTGCCAGCAGCGGAGACAGGGGCAATTACAATGAGCAGTTCTTC. Translation: CASSGDRGNYNEQFF.